This TCR beta chain was captured by sequencing in a study of cytomegalovirus exposure and HLA in healthy donors. Germline CDR1 reads LGHNA; CDR2 reads YNFKEQ. CDR3 length: 16 residues. V dropped 1 base and J dropped 6 bases, with 15 bases sitting between them. PCR used 60 Vbeta primers and 13 Jbeta primers. Libraries were prepared by immunoSEQ multiplex PCR; TCRdb keeps only in-frame clonotypes and omits some of them. This sample contains fewer than 200,000 clones. V gene TRBV4-2 combines with J gene TRBJ2-2; perhaps TRBD1 as D (6 bases). Sequencing input: PBMCs. The sequence came from a man younger than 45 in good health and CMV-seronegative. This CDR3 reads CASSQVAGERAGELFF. The CDR3 DNA follows: TGTGCCAGCAGCCAAGTGGCAGGGGAAAGGGCCGGGGAGCTGTTTTTT.